Shown below are 29 T cell receptor beta chains from a single sample sequenced in a study of cytomegalovirus exposure and HLA in healthy donors. Primers for the PCR totalled 60 Vbeta and 13 Jbeta. Profiling relied on immunoSEQ multiplex PCR, and the TCRdb table lists in-frame clones only, not all of them. The sample includes around 100,000 clones. The sample comprised PBMCs. The source of these receptors is a man aged 25-45 years in good health and CMV-seronegative.

This rearrangement joins TRBV4-1 to TRBJ1-2; 12 bases fit TRBD1. The germline V gene encodes CDR1 MGHRA and CDR2 YSYEKL. With V trimmed by 6 bases and J by 3 bases, 8 bases remained unmatched. There are 16 residues in the CDR3. DNA of the CDR3: TGCGCCAGCAGGAGAGGGACAGGGGGCTTCGACTATGGCTACACCTTC. Translation gives CASRRGTGGFDYGYTF.

This rearrangement joins TRBV9 to TRBJ2-3; D uncertain. The CDR3 contains 14 residues. Trimming shortened V by 0 bases and J by 5 bases, and 10 bases separated the two germline ends. From germline, CDR1 is SGDLS and CDR2 YYNGEE. The chain's CDR3 is CASSVAVSRDTQYF. CDR3 sequence (DNA): TGTGCCAGCAGCGTAGCAGTATCAAGAGATACGCAGTATTTT.

The gene calls are TRBV5-1 and TRBJ1-2; 8 nucleotides match TRBD1. The CDR3 covers 18 residues. In germline, CDR1 is SGHRS, CDR2 YFSETQ. The V and J ends lost 3 bases and 1 base, in that order; junction bases with no gene match: 14. CDR3 sequence: CASSSTGDLRRNNYGYTF. CDR3 in DNA: TGCGCCAGCAGCTCGACAGGGGACCTAAGGAGGAATAACTATGGCTACACCTTC. The variable domain in full, with the rest retrieved from reference TRBV5-1 and TRBJ1-2, is KAGVTQTPRYLIKTRGQQVTLSCSPISGHRSVSWYQQTPGQGLQFLFEYFSETQRNKGNFPGRFSGRQFSNSRSEMNVSTLELGDSALYLCASSSTGDLRRNNYGYTFGSGTRLTVV.

The chain links TRBV28 to TRBJ2-4, with 7 positions matching TRBD1. V lost 8 bases, J lost 0 bases, and 7 bases stayed unmatched. Germline CDR1 MDHEN, CDR2 SYDVKM. CDR3 length: 15 residues. CDR3 nucleotides: TGTGCCAGCTGCCGGAGGACAGGAGCCAAAAACATTCAGTACTTC. Translated, it gives CASCRRTGAKNIQYF.

The V gene is TRBV10-3, the J gene TRBJ2-7; weak D call: TRBD2 (6 bases). V was clipped by 3 bases and J by 4 bases, with 16 bases between them. Germline CDR1 reads ENHRY; CDR2 reads SYGVKD. There are 15 residues in the CDR3. The CDR3 DNA sequence: TGTGCCATCAGTGAATGGAGGGCCAGGGCTTACGAGCAGTACTTC. Its translation is CAISEWRARAYEQYF.

The chain carries TRBV28 and TRBJ1-4; D is undetermined. The CDR3 has 14 residues. Trimming pared 2 bases from V and 13 bases from J, leaving 17 bases between. CDR1 and CDR2 (germline): MDHEN, SYDVKM. The CDR3 spells CASSLVESPLRLFF. Written as DNA, the CDR3 is TGTGCCAGCAGTTTAGTCGAGAGTCCCCTTCGACTGTTTTTT.

The rearrangement links TRBV9 to TRBJ2-7; tentatively, D is TRBD1 (6 bases). The CDR3 extends over 15 amino acids. The V end was cut by 0 bases, the J end by 2 bases, with 12 bases between. The germline V gene has CDR1 SGDLS and CDR2 YYNGEE. CDR3 in amino acids: CASSVGEGVTYEQYF. The CDR3 bases are TGTGCCAGCAGCGTAGGTGAGGGGGTAACCTACGAGCAGTACTTC.

This rearrangement joins TRBV5-1 to TRBJ2-2, with D unclear. Germline CDR1 reads SGHRS; CDR2 reads YFSETQ. V was trimmed by 5 bases and J by 1 base, leaving 15 bases between them. The CDR3 totals 16 residues. The CDR3 reads CASRWLGSRNTGELFF. Here the CDR3 DNA reads TGCGCCAGCAGGTGGCTGGGCAGCCGGAACACCGGGGAGCTGTTTTTT.

The V gene is TRBV18, the J gene TRBJ1-4; D uncertain. CDR1 KGHSH and CDR2 LQKENI come from the germline V gene. The CDR3 spans 11 residues. V was trimmed by 3 bases and J by 6 bases, leaving 2 bases between them. The CDR3 reads CASSPDEKLFF. As DNA, the CDR3 is TGTGCCAGCTCACCCGATGAAAAACTGTTTTTT.

Here the CDR3 DNA reads TGCAGCGCCGCCCCAAGAGGGAACTATGGCTACACCTTC. Its translation: CSAAPRGNYGYTF. The chain is built from TRBV29-1 and TRBJ1-2, with D unresolved. The CDR3 totals 13 residues. Germline CDR1 reads SQVTM; CDR2 reads ANQGSEA. With 7 bases removed from V and 2 bases from J, the gap between germline ends came to 14 bases.

The chain couples TRBV7-8 to TRBJ2-2; 9 bases align to TRBD1. This CDR3 contains 16 residues. With 6 bases clipped from V and 6 bases from J, the junction kept 11 bases outside the gene matches. The germline CDR1 and CDR2 sequences are SGHVS and FQNEAQ. The CDR3 DNA reads as TGTGCCAGCAGTCAACAGGGGGCATTGACGGCCGGGGAGCTGTTTTTT. It translates to CASSQQGALTAGELFF. Together with reference TRBV7-8 and TRBJ2-2, the CDR3 gives the full variable domain: GAGVSQSPRYKVAKRGQDVALRCDPISGHVSLFWYQQALGQGPEFLTYFQNEAQLDKSGLPSDRFFAERPEGSVSTLKIQRTQQEDSAVYLCASSQQGALTAGELFFGEGSRLTVL.

This chain links TRBV7-2 with TRBJ2-7; 10 bases map to TRBD1. This CDR3 comprises 14 residues. Germline lookup yields CDR1 SGHTA and CDR2 FQGNSA. The junction had 6 bases not matched to a gene; V was cut back by 6 bases and J by 4 bases. DNA of the CDR3: TGTGCCAGCAGACAGCGGACAGGGGGATACGAGCAGTACTTC. Residues: CASRQRTGGYEQYF.

The J gene is TRBJ2-3, the V gene TRBV7-6; D might be TRBD2 (5 bases). The CDR3 is 13 residues long. Trimming removed 5 bases at V and 0 bases at J, with 6 bases between. Germline CDR1 SGHVS, CDR2 FNYEAQ. CDR3 in DNA: TGTGCCAGCAGCACGGGAAGCACAGATACGCAGTATTTT. It yields the protein CASSTGSTDTQYF.

This chain joins TRBV5-8 and TRBJ2-1; 14 bases fit TRBD2. The CDR3 spans 15 residues. Unmatched junction bases numbered 6, after V lost 4 bases and J lost 9 bases. CDR1 is SGHTS, CDR2 YDEGEE, per germline. The CDR3 here is CASSPGTSGGREQFF. As DNA, the CDR3 is TGTGCCAGCAGCCCTGGGACTAGCGGGGGACGTGAGCAGTTCTTC. The full variable domain, its missing parts supplied by reference TRBV5-8 and TRBJ2-1, is EAGVTQSPTHLIKTRGQQATLRCSPISGHTSVYWYQQALGLGLQFLLWYDEGEERNRGNFPPRFSGRQFPNYSSELNVNALELEDSALYLCASSPGTSGGREQFFGPGTRLTVL.

This chain joins TRBV19 and TRBJ1-6; weak D call: TRBD1 (5 bases). This CDR3 is built from 13 residues. Looked up from germline, CDR1 is LNHDA and CDR2 is SQIVND (reference sequence). Trimming removed 0 bases at V and 8 bases at J, with 5 bases between. CDR3 nucleotide sequence: TGTGCCAGTAGTATAGACAGGGATTCACCCCTCCACTTT. Encoded protein: CASSIDRDSPLHF.

The genes are TRBV7-9 and TRBJ1-2; D is possibly TRBD1 (5 bases). The CDR3 totals 14 residues. Per the germline V gene, CDR1 is SEHNR and CDR2 is FQNEAQ (reference sequence). The V end lost 5 bases, the J end lost 7 bases, and 17 bases lay between the germline ends. CDR3 in amino acids: CASSPWGRVTGYTF. CDR3 DNA sequence: TGTGCCAGCAGCCCCTGGGGCAGGGTGACTGGCTACACCTTC.

The V call is TRBV10-2, the J call TRBJ2-2, with 8 bases aligning to TRBD2. V shed 7 bases and J 1 base; nucleotides not matched to a gene: 8. The CDR3 length is 16 residues. Germline CDR1 is WSHSY and CDR2 is SAAADI. The CDR3 nucleotides read TGCGCCAGCATCAAACAGGGACTAGGGAACACCGGGGAGCTGTTTTTT. Translating it yields CASIKQGLGNTGELFF.

This rearrangement joins TRBV7-2 to TRBJ2-3; 8 bases are a match to TRBD2. The CDR3 runs to 18 residues. With 5 bases clipped from V and 0 bases from J, the junction kept 13 bases outside the gene matches. The germline V gene encodes CDR1 SGHTA and CDR2 FQGNSA. CDR3 sequence reads: CASSPTRGGVRSTDTQYF. The CDR3 DNA is TGTGCCAGCAGCCCTACCCGGGGGGGGGTACGAAGCACAGATACGCAGTATTTT.

Of note for this clone: Other nucleotide sequences in the sample specify the same CDR3. The chain employs TRBV18 and TRBJ1-1; 7 nucleotides match TRBD1. The V segment lost 5 bases and the J segment 2 bases; nucleotides outside the gene matches: 2. The V gene's germline CDR1 is KGHSH and CDR2 LQKENI. The CDR3 runs 13 residues. The CDR3 is CASSGQANTEAFF. The CDR3 DNA reads as TGTGCCAGCTCAGGACAGGCCAACACTGAAGCTTTCTTT.

The rearrangement uses TRBV7-9 and TRBJ1-1; D remains unclear. The CDR3 has 12 amino acids. Germline CDR1 SEHNR, CDR2 FQNEAQ (reference sequence). The V end lost 5 bases, the J end lost 1 base, and 5 bases lay between the germline ends. CDR3 region: CASSPRNTEAFF. CDR3 in DNA: TGTGCCAGCAGCCCGAGGAACACTGAAGCTTTCTTT.

The J gene is TRBJ2-7, the V gene TRBV5-1; 8 bases agree with TRBD1. Germline-derived CDR1 and CDR2 are SGHRS and YFSETQ. Trimming at V came to 0 bases and at J to 3 bases, leaving 5 bases not matched to a gene. This CDR3 region has 15 residues. The CDR3 here is CASSLGGQVLYEQYF. DNA for the CDR3: TGCGCCAGCAGCTTGGGGGGACAGGTTCTCTACGAGCAGTACTTC. The full variable domain, in which reference TRBV5-1 and TRBJ2-7 provide the parts outside the CDR3, is KAGVTQTPRYLIKTRGQQVTLSCSPISGHRSVSWYQQTPGQGLQFLFEYFSETQRNKGNFPGRFSGRQFSNSRSEMNVSTLELGDSALYLCASSLGGQVLYEQYFGPGTRLTVT.

The chain is built from TRBV5-1 and TRBJ1-1, with no clear D. Trimming removed 3 bases at V and 0 bases at J, with 12 bases between. Per the germline V gene, CDR1 is SGHRS and CDR2 is YFSETQ. The length of the CDR3 is 15 residues. The CDR3 coding sequence is TGCGCCAGCAGCTCCGATTGGGCAATGAACACTGAAGCTTTCTTT. Its protein is CASSSDWAMNTEAFF.

The V gene is TRBV6-5, the J gene TRBJ2-7; D uncertain. V dropped 3 bases and J dropped 4 bases, with 10 bases sitting between them. Germline-derived CDR1 and CDR2 are MNHEY and SVGAGI. This CDR3 contains 13 residues. Here the CDR3 DNA reads TGTGCCAGCAGTTATCCCGGGTCATACGAGCAGTACTTC. Amino acids: CASSYPGSYEQYF.

The chain uses TRBV13 and TRBJ2-1; 10 nucleotides align to TRBD2. CDR1 and CDR2 from the germline V gene are PRHDT and FYEKMQ (reference sequence). V lost 2 bases and J lost 1; bases outside the gene matches: 8. The CDR3 runs 18 residues. For the CDR3, the DNA is TGTGCCAGCAGCTTAAAAGCGGGGGGGCCTGATTCCTACAATGAGCAGTTCTTC. It translates to CASSLKAGGPDSYNEQFF.

The chain combines TRBV5-1 with TRBJ2-7; 11 positions agree with TRBD2. Per the germline V gene, CDR1 is SGHRS and CDR2 is YFSETQ. The CDR3 contains 15 residues. Losses at the gene ends were 0 bases for V and 4 bases for J; bases not matched to a gene: 3. The DNA for the CDR3 is TGCGCCAGCAGCTTGGTAGCGGGGGGGCGATACGAGCAGTACTTC. Translated: CASSLVAGGRYEQYF. Full variable domain (outside the CDR3, taken from reference TRBV5-1 and TRBJ2-7): KAGVTQTPRYLIKTRGQQVTLSCSPISGHRSVSWYQQTPGQGLQFLFEYFSETQRNKGNFPGRFSGRQFSNSRSEMNVSTLELGDSALYLCASSLVAGGRYEQYFGPGTRLTVT.

Comments on this clone: The junction shows a germline mismatch at one end, possibly a read error. V and J are TRBV10-1 and TRBJ2-1, with TRBD2 matching over 7 bases. The CDR3 has 17 residues. The germline V gene encodes CDR1 WNHNN and CDR2 SYGVQD (reference sequence). The CDR3 protein is CVSSAYQRGVTYNEQFF. DNA for the CDR3: TGCGTCAGCAGTGCGTACCAGCGGGGTGTCACCTACAATGAGCAGTTCTTC.

The chain is built from TRBV4-2 and TRBJ1-2, with 7 bases that match TRBD1. This CDR3 has 15 residues. Germline V lookup: CDR1 LGHNA, CDR2 YNFKEQ. V was clipped by 3 bases and J by 5 bases; unmatched bases: 9. The CDR3 DNA follows: TGTGCCAGCAGCCAGGTAGACAGGGATCAATATGGCTACACCTTC. Encoded protein: CASSQVDRDQYGYTF.

The rearrangement links TRBV27 to TRBJ1-2; TRBD1 matches 7 bases. Trimming cost V 3 bases and J 4 bases; bases outside gene matches: 17. The CDR3 loop spans 18 amino acids. Germline V gives CDR1 MNHEY, CDR2 SMNVEV (reference sequence). The CDR3 nucleotides are TGTGCCAGCAGTTTCCGGCGACAGGGAGCGGGTAGGGGCTATGGCTACACCTTC. Protein: CASSFRRQGAGRGYGYTF.

V usage is TRBV6-6 and J usage is TRBJ1-1; TRBD1 might be the D (5 bases). Deletions cut 7 bases from V and 10 bases from J, with 19 bases between. Germline V gene data show CDR1 as MNHNY and CDR2 as SVGAGI (reference sequence). The length of the CDR3 is 13 residues. This CDR3 is CASKRGPLEGAFF. The CDR3 nucleotides are TGTGCCAGCAAAAGGGGCCCCCTGGAGGGAGCTTTCTTT.